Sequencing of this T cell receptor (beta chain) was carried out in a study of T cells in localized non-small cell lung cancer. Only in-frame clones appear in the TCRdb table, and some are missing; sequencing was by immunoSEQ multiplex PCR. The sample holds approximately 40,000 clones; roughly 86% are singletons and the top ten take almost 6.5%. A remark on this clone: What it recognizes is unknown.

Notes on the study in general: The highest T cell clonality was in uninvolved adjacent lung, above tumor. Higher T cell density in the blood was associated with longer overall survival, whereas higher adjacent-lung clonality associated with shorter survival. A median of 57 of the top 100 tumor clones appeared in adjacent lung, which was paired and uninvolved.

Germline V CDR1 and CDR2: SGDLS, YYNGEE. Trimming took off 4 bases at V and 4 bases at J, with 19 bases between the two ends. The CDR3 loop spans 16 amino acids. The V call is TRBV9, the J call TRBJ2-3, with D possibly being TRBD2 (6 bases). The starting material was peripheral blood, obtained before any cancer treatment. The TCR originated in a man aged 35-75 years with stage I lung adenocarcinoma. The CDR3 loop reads CASSLLTGENADTQYF. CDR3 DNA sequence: TGTGCCAGCAGCCTCCTAACGGGAGAGAACGCAGATACGCAGTATTTT.